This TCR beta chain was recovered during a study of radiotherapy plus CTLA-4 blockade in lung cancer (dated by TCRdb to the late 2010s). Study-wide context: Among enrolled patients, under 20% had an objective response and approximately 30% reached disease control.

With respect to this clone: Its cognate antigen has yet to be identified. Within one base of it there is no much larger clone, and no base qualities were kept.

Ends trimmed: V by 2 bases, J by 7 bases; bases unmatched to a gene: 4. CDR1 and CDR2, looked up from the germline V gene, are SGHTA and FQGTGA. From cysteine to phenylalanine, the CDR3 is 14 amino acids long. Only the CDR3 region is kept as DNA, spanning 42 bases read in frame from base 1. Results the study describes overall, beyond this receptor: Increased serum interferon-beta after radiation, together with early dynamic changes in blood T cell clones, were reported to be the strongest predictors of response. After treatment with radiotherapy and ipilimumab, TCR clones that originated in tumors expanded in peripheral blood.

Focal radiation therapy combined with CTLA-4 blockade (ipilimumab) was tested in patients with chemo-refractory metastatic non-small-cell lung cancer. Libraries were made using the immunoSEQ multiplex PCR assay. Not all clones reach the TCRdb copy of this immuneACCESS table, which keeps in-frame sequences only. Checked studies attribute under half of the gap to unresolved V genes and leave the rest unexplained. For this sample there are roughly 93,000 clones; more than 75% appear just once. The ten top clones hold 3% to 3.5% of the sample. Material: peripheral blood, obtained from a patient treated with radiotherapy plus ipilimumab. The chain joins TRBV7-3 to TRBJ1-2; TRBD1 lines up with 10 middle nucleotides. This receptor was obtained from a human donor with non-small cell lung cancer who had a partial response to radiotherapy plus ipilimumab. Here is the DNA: TGTGCCAGCAGCTTAGACAGGGGGCTTCGTGGCTACACCTTC. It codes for CASSLDRGLRGYTF.